The clone carrying this TCR beta chain has ten or more counts. TCRdb reprocessed the RT-PCR reads with MiXCR, giving one entry per CDR3 protein. The sample includes fewer than 600,000 distinct CDR3 sequences, 6.5% to 8% of them seen just once. This record belongs to a study of response to subunit inactivated influenza vaccine. The CDR3 has 13 amino acids. The V gene lost 5 bases and the J gene lost 0 bases, with 11 bases spanning the gap. Germline V gene sequence: CDR1 SQVTM, CDR2 ANQGSEA. The clonotype originates from a man in his fifties or sixties who received an inactivated influenza vaccine. The sequencing here drew on PBMCs from blood, taken 23 to 25 months after vaccination. V is TRBV29-1 and J is TRBJ2-7; D unclear. The CDR3 is CSVLPGDSYEQYF. Here the CDR3 DNA reads TGCAGCGTTCTTCCAGGAGACTCCTACGAGCAGTACTTC.